Below are 23 T cell receptor beta chains sequenced from a single sample in a study of blood T cell repertoires in COVID-19. Repertoires were generated with immunoSEQ multiplex PCR, while TCRdb's copy carries only in-frame clones and drops some. Altogether about 150,000 clones are present, 75% to 90% being singletons, with the ten largest covering 2.4%. The sequenced sample consisted of peripheral blood. These receptors were obtained from a woman in her sixties or seventies with acute or convalescent COVID-19.

This clone was found many times. CDR3 amino acids: CASSPLAGDDNEQFF. The DNA of the CDR3 is TGTGCCAGCTCACCTCTAGCGGGGGACGACAATGAGCAGTTCTTC. The chain recombines TRBV18 with TRBJ2-1, with TRBD2 matching over 10 bases. The CDR3 sequence is 15 residues long. Germline V gene lookup returns CDR1 KGHSH and CDR2 LQKENI. The junction had 4 bases not matched to a gene; V was cut back by 3 bases and J by 5 bases.

The chain recombines TRBV5-1 with TRBJ1-4; a possible D gene is TRBD1 (6 bases). This CDR3 region has 14 residues. CDR1 and CDR2 from the germline V gene are SGHRS and YFSETQ. V shed 4 bases and J shed 5 bases, with 12 bases lying between them. The CDR3 region has the DNA TGCGCCAGCAGCCTGGGACAATACAATGAAAAACTGTTTTTT. This translates into CASSLGQYNEKLFF.

The chain combines TRBV7-9 with TRBJ1-1; possibly TRBD1 for D (5 bases). Germline lookup yields CDR1 SEHNR and CDR2 FQNEAQ (reference sequence). V dropped 0 bases and J dropped 1 base, with 9 bases sitting between them. The CDR3 runs 15 residues. CDR3 amino acids: CASSLAAGPNTEAFF. In DNA form, the CDR3 reads TGTGCCAGCAGCTTAGCGGCGGGGCCGAACACTGAAGCTTTCTTT.

The rearrangement uses TRBV13 and TRBJ1-6; D gene unclear. This CDR3 spans 18 amino acids. V shed 0 bases and J shed 0 bases, with 12 bases lying between them. CDR1 is PRHDT and CDR2 is FYEKMQ in the germline V gene (reference sequence). The CDR3 bases are TGTGCCAGCAGCTTAGGCACCCGACGGAGCTCCTATAATTCACCCCTCCACTTT. This gives the protein CASSLGTRRSSYNSPLHF.

The V call is TRBV28, the J call TRBJ1-1; D is ambiguous. Per germline, CDR1 MDHEN and CDR2 SYDVKM. The CDR3 covers 12 residues. Trimming removed 5 bases at V and 6 bases at J, with 10 bases between. CDR3 amino acids: CASSTTVSEAFF. The CDR3 DNA reads as TGTGCCAGCAGTACTACCGTCTCTGAAGCTTTCTTT.

The chain couples TRBV7-3 to TRBJ2-2; D gene unclear. This CDR3 has 12 residues. Between the trimmed V and J ends, which lost 2 bases and 13 bases, there was a span of 11 bases. Germline CDR1 is SGHTA and CDR2 is FQGTGA. The CDR3 protein is CASSLVNGLLFF. For the CDR3, the DNA is TGTGCCAGCAGCTTAGTAAACGGGTTGCTGTTTTTT.

The V call is TRBV2, the J call TRBJ1-1; D unresolved. The CDR3 extends over 14 amino acids. With 8 bases removed from V and 1 base from J, the gap between germline ends came to 14 bases. Germline V gene sequence: CDR1 SNHLY, CDR2 FYNNEI. This chain's CDR3 is CASLREQPNTEAFF. The CDR3 DNA reads as TGTGCCAGCCTTCGGGAACAACCGAACACTGAAGCTTTCTTT.

The chain recombines TRBV19 with TRBJ2-2, with 7 bases that match TRBD1. Germline V lookup: CDR1 LNHDA, CDR2 SQIVND (reference sequence). There are 15 residues in the CDR3. V shed 4 bases and J 0 bases; nucleotides not matched to a gene: 2. CDR3 nucleotides: TGTGCCAGTAGTAGGGACAGCGCGAACACCGGGGAGCTGTTTTTT. Its protein is CASSRDSANTGELFF.

This clone appeared a single time. This chain joins TRBV5-4 and TRBJ2-5; 9 bases agree with TRBD1. V shed 4 bases, J shed 2 bases, and the junction held 3 bases outside the gene matches. The CDR3 consists of 14 residues. Germline lookup yields CDR1 SGHNT and CDR2 YYREEE (reference sequence). Here the CDR3 DNA reads TGTGCCAGCAGCATGGACAGGGGTCAAGAGACCCAGTACTTC. As protein: CASSMDRGQETQYF.

The chain couples TRBV5-1 to TRBJ1-3; TRBD1 matches 9 bases. Germline trimming cut 7 bases from V and 2 bases from J; bases unmatched to any gene: 13. The CDR3 has 17 amino acids. The germline gives CDR1 SGHRS, CDR2 YFSETQ. CDR3: CASAGGQGNRPGNTIYF. DNA of the CDR3: TGCGCCAGCGCTGGGGGACAGGGCAATCGTCCTGGAAACACCATATATTTT.

The gene calls are TRBV11-2 and TRBJ2-1, with 8 nucleotides matching TRBD2. This CDR3 spans 15 amino acids. The V gene end was trimmed by 2 bases and the J gene end by 4 bases; junction bases not matched to a gene: 4. Germline CDR1 and CDR2: SGHAT and FQNNGV. The CDR3 DNA sequence: TGTGCCAGCAGCTTAACAGCGGGGGCTTACAATGAGCAGTTCTTC. Protein: CASSLTAGAYNEQFF.

The V call is TRBV19, the J call TRBJ2-2, with 16 bases matching TRBD2. The germline V gene encodes CDR1 LNHDA and CDR2 SQIVND (reference sequence). The CDR3 has 19 amino acids. V trimming: 7 bases; J trimming: 4 bases; junction bases outside the gene matches: 12. CDR3 bases: TGTGCCAGTACCAAATCCGGGACTAGCGGGGGGGCCGTCACCGGGGAGCTGTTTTTT. The encoded protein is CASTKSGTSGGAVTGELFF. Full variable domain (remainder filled in from reference TRBV19 and TRBJ2-2): DGGITQSPKYLFRKEGQNVTLSCEQNLNHDAMYWYRQDPGQGLRLIYYSQIVNDFQKGDIAEGYSVSREKKESFPLTVTSAQKNPTAFYLCASTKSGTSGGAVTGELFFGEGSRLTVL.

The V and J genes are TRBV3-1 (or the pseudogene TRBV3-2) and TRBJ2-1, with D perhaps TRBD2 (6 bases). Germline V gives CDR1 LGHDT, CDR2 YNNKEL (reference sequence). Deletions cut 1 base from V and 4 bases from J, with 14 bases between. There are 16 residues in the CDR3. The CDR3 sequence: CASSQGRGRYYNEQFF. CDR3 nucleotide sequence: TGTGCCAGCAGCCAAGGGAGGGGAAGATATTACAATGAGCAGTTCTTC.

The chain carries TRBV18 and TRBJ2-3; D not certain. V shed 3 bases and J shed 2 bases, with 9 bases lying between them. CDR1 and CDR2 from the germline V gene are KGHSH and LQKENI. The CDR3 contains 14 residues. The CDR3 is CASSPSPTTDTQYF. For the CDR3, the DNA is TGTGCCAGCTCACCCTCTCCTACCACAGATACGCAGTATTTT.

A single count supports this clone. The chain joins TRBV6-5 to TRBJ1-2; D uncertain. Trimming pared 2 bases from V and 7 bases from J, leaving 20 bases between. Looked up from germline, CDR1 is MNHEY and CDR2 is SVGAGI. The CDR3 is 16 amino acids. The CDR3 sequence: CASSYNQNPGFVGYTF. The CDR3 DNA reads as TGTGCCAGCAGTTACAACCAGAACCCTGGTTTCGTTGGCTACACCTTC.

This chain joins TRBV18 and TRBJ1-1; possibly TRBD1 for D (6 bases). The CDR3 has 12 amino acids. Germline CDR1 KGHSH, CDR2 LQKENI. V shed 3 bases and J shed 6 bases, with 8 bases lying between them. The CDR3 nucleotides read TGTGCCAGCTCACCTAGACAGGCTGAAGCTTTCTTT. Encoded protein: CASSPRQAEAFF.

This chain links TRBV19 with TRBJ2-1, with 14 positions matching TRBD2. CDR1 is LNHDA and CDR2 is SQIVND in the germline V gene (reference sequence). The junction had 9 bases not matched to a gene; V was cut back by 5 bases and J by 6 bases. The CDR3 extends over 17 amino acids. The CDR3 region is CASSLRTSGGLGNEQFF. Here the CDR3 DNA reads TGTGCCAGTAGTCTGCGGACTAGCGGGGGGCTCGGCAATGAGCAGTTCTTC.

The genes are TRBV7-8 and TRBJ2-7; TRBD1 is a possible D gene (5 bases). The CDR3 has 14 residues. Deletions cut 6 bases from V and 2 bases from J, with 14 bases between. Germline CDR1 reads SGHVS; CDR2 reads FQNEAQ. This CDR3 reads CASSFRESTYEQYF. CDR3 nucleotide sequence: TGTGCCAGCAGTTTCAGGGAAAGTACCTACGAGCAGTACTTC.

The V call is TRBV19, the J call TRBJ2-5; TRBD1 aligns across 8 bases. With V trimmed by 6 bases and J by 5 bases, 17 bases remained unmatched. This CDR3 is built from 17 residues. Germline CDR1 and CDR2: LNHDA and SQIVND (reference sequence). CDR3 bases: TGTGCCAGTAGCCCGAGTCAGGGGGCGTCTTCGAGGGAGACCCAGTACTTC. Encoded protein: CASSPSQGASSRETQYF.

The chain uses TRBV19 and TRBJ2-7; 7 bases line up with TRBD1. With V trimmed by 5 bases and J by 2 bases, 6 bases remained unmatched. The germline V gene encodes CDR1 LNHDA and CDR2 SQIVND (reference sequence). The CDR3 loop spans 14 amino acids. The CDR3 loop is CASSLETGTYEQYF. The CDR3 bases are TGTGCCAGTAGTTTGGAGACAGGGACCTACGAGCAGTACTTC.

V is TRBV21-1 and J is TRBJ2-1; whether TRBD2, the table's D call, matches the DNA was not checked. TRBV21-1 is classified as a pseudogene. CDR3 length equals 17 residues. CDR3 DNA sequence: TGTGCCAGCAGCAAAGCGGATAGCGGGGGGCCCTACAATGAGCAGTTCTTC. The encoded protein is CASSKADSGGPYNEQFF.

V usage is TRBV5-1 and J usage is TRBJ1-1, with D possibly TRBD1 on 6 matching bases. CDR1 SGHRS and CDR2 YFSETQ come from the germline V gene. This CDR3 region has 14 residues. V was clipped by 5 bases and J by 1 base, with 12 bases between them. The CDR3 is CASRRTASNTEAFF. CDR3 nucleotide sequence: TGCGCCAGCAGACGGACAGCATCGAACACTGAAGCTTTCTTT.

The chain couples TRBV5-1 to TRBJ2-5; TRBD2 agrees at 8 bases. The V segment lost 4 bases and the J segment 4 bases; nucleotides outside the gene matches: 9. CDR3 size: 15 residues. CDR1 SGHRS and CDR2 YFSETQ come from the germline V gene. CDR3 sequence: CASSRGGGPRETQYF. For the CDR3, the DNA is TGCGCCAGCAGCAGGGGCGGGGGGCCCCGAGAGACCCAGTACTTC. Looking up the rest from reference TRBV5-1 and TRBJ2-5 gives the full variable domain: KAGVTQTPRYLIKTRGQQVTLSCSPISGHRSVSWYQQTPGQGLQFLFEYFSETQRNKGNFPGRFSGRQFSNSRSEMNVSTLELGDSALYLCASSRGGGPRETQYFGPGTRLLVL.